This T cell receptor (beta chain) is from a study of shared clonotypes between healthy human individuals. Profiling relied on immunoSEQ multiplex PCR, and the TCRdb table lists in-frame clones only, not all of them. The profile shows a few million clones, around 92% of them singletons. The TCR was taken from a man between 18 and 35 years old in good health. Some clones in this sample may be carry-over from other donors' samples. What was sequenced was naive CD4+ T cells from PBMCs. Regarding subset: CD45RA+ positively selected.

The CDR3, as DNA: TGTGCCAGCAGGGGACAGGCCCTGGTAGGGAACACCGGGGAGCTGTTTTTT. Amino acid sequence: CASRGQALVGNTGELFF. J is TRBJ2-2 and V is TRBV2, with 8 bases aligning to TRBD1. Germline lookup yields CDR1 SNHLY and CDR2 FYNNEI. The CDR3 is made up of 17 amino acids. J gave up 1 base and V 6 bases, and 10 bases lay outside the gene matches.